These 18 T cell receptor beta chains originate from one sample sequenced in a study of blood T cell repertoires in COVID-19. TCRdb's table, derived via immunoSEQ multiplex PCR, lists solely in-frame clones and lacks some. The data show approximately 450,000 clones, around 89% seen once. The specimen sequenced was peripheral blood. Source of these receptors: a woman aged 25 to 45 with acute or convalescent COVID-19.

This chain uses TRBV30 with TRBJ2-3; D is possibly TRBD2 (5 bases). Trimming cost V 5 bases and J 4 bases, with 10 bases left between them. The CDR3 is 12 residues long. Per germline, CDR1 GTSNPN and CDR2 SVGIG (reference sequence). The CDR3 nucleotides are TGTGCCTGGGGCCCCGGGGCAGATACGCAGTATTTT. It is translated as CAWGPGADTQYF.

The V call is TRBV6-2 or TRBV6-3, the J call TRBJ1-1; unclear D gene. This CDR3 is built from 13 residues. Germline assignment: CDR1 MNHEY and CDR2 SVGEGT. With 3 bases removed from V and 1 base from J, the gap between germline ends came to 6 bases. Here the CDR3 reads CASSYLGNTEAFF. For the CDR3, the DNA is TGTGCCAGCAGTTATCTCGGGAACACTGAAGCTTTCTTT.

The CDR3 DNA reads as TGCGCCAGCAGTGAGTCGGGGGGGCTACGGCAGTTCTTC. Encoded protein: CASSESGGLRQFF. The chain combines TRBV10-1 with TRBJ2-1, with D maybe TRBD2 (7 bases). The CDR3 length is 13 residues. Germline-derived CDR1 and CDR2 are WNHNN and SYGVQD (reference sequence). Trimming shortened V by 0 bases and J by 12 bases, and 12 bases separated the two germline ends.

In DNA form, the CDR3 reads TGTGCCAGCTCACCTGGGACAGGGAACAATCAGCCCCAGCATTTT. Amino acids: CASSPGTGNNQPQHF. The chain combines TRBV18 with TRBJ1-5; 9 positions match TRBD1. The germline CDR1 and CDR2 sequences are KGHSH and LQKENI. The CDR3 is 15 amino acids. Unmatched junction bases numbered 3, after V lost 3 bases and J lost 3 bases.

CDR3 sequence: CASSPYSQSYQPQHF. Here the CDR3 DNA reads TGTGCCAGCAGTCCCTACAGCCAGTCATATCAGCCCCAGCATTTT. This rearrangement joins TRBV6-5 to TRBJ1-5; D gene unclear. The CDR3 has 15 residues. Germline values: CDR1 MNHEY, CDR2 SVGAGI. Trimming shortened V by 5 bases and J by 5 bases, and 16 bases separated the two germline ends.

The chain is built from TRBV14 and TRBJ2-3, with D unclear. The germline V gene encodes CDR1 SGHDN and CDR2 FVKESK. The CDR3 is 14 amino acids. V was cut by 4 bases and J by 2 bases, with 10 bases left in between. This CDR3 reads CASSPTPSTDTQYF. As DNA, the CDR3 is TGTGCCAGCAGCCCCACACCTTCCACAGATACGCAGTATTTT.

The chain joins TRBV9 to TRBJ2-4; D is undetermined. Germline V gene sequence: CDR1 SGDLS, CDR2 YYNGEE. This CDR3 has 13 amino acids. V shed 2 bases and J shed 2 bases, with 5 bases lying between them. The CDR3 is CASSVTSKNIQYF. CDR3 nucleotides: TGTGCCAGCAGCGTGACTTCCAAAAACATTCAGTACTTC.

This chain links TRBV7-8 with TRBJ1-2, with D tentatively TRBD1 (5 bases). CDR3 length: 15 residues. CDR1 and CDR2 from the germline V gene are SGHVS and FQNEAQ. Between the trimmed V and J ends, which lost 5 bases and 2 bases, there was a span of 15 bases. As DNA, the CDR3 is TGTGCCAGCAGCCCCTGGTGGGGCAGCAACTATGGCTACACCTTC. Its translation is CASSPWWGSNYGYTF.

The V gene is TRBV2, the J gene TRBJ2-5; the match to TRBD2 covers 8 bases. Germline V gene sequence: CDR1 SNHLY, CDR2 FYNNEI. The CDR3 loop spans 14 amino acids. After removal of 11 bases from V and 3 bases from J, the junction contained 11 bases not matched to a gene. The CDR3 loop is CAGRAPGREETQYF. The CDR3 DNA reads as TGTGCCGGTAGGGCTCCCGGGAGGGAAGAGACCCAGTACTTC.

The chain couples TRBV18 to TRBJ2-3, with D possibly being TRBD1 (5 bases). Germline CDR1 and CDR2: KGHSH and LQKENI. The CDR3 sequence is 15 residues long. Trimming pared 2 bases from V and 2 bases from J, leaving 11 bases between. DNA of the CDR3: TGTGCCAGCTCACCATCGACAGCCGTCACAGATACGCAGTATTTT. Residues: CASSPSTAVTDTQYF.

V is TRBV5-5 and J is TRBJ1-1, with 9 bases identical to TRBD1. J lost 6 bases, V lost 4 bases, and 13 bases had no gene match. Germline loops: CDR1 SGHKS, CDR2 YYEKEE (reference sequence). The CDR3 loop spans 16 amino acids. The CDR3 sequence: CASSGDFRDRDAEAFF. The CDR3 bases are TGTGCCAGCAGCGGAGACTTCCGGGACAGGGATGCTGAAGCTTTCTTT.

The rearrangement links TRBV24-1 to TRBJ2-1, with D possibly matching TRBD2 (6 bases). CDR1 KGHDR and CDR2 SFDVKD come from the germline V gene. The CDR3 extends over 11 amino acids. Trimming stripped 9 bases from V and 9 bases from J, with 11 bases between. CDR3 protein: CATGRRGEQFF. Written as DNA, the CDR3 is TGTGCCACCGGGCGGCGGGGTGAGCAGTTCTTC.

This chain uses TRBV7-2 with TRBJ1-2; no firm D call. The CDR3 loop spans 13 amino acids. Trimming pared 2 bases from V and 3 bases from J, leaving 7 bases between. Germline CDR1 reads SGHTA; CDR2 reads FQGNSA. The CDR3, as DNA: TGTGCCAGCAGCTTACTACAGTACTATGGCTACACCTTC. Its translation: CASSLLQYYGYTF. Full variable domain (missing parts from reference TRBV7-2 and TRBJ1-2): GAGVSQSPSNKVTEKGKDVELRCDPISGHTALYWYRQSLGQGLEFLIYFQGNSAPDKSGLPSDRFSAERTGGSVSTLTIQRTQQEDSAVYLCASSLLQYYGYTFGSGTRLTVV.

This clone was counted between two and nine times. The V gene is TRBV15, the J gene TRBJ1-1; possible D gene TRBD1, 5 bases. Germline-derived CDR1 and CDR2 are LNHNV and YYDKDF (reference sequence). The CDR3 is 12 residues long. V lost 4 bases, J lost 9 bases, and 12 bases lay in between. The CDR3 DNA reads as TGTGCCACCAGCATCCAGGGTTCACAAGCTTTCTTT. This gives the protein CATSIQGSQAFF.

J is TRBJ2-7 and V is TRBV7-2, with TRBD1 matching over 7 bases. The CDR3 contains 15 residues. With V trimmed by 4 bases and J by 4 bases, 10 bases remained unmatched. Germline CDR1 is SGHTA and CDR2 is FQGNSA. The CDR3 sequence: CASSSPFQGDYEQYF. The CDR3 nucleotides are TGTGCCAGCAGCTCCCCGTTCCAGGGGGATTACGAGCAGTACTTC.

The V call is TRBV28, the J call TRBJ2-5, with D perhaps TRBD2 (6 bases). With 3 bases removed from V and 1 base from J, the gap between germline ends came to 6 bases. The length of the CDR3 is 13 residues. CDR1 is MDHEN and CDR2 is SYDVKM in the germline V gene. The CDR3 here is CASSFGGQETQYF. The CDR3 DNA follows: TGTGCCAGCAGTTTCGGGGGCCAAGAGACCCAGTACTTC.

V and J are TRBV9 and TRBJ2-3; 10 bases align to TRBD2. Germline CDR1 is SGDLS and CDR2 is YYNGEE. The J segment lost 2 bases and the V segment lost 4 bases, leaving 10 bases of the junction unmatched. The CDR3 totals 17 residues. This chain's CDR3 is CASSTSGGASITDTQYF. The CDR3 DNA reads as TGTGCCAGCAGCACCAGCGGGGGGGCCTCTATCACAGATACGCAGTATTTT.

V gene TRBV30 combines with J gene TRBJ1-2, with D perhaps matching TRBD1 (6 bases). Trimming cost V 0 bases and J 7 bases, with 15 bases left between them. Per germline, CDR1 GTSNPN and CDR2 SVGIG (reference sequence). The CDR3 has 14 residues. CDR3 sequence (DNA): TGTGCCTGGAGTGTGGGGGCAGGAGAGGGTGGCTACACCTTC. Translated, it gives CAWSVGAGEGGYTF.